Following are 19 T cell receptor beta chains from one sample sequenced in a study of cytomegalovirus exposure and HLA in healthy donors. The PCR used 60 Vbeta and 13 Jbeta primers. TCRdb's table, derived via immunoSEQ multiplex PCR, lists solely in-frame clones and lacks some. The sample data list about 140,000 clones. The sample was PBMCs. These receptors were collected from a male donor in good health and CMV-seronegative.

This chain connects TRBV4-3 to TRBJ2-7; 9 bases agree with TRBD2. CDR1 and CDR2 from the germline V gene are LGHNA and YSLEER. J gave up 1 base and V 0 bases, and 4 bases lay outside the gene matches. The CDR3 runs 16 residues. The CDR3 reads CASSQEALAGSYEQYF. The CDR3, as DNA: TGCGCCAGCAGCCAAGAAGCTCTAGCGGGATCCTACGAGCAGTACTTC.

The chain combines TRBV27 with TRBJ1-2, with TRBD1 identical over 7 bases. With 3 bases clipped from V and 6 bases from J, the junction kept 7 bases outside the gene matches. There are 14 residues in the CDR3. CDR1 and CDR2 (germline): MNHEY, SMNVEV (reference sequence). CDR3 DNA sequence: TGTGCCAGCAGTTTCACAGACAGGGTGGATGGCTACACCTTC. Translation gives CASSFTDRVDGYTF.

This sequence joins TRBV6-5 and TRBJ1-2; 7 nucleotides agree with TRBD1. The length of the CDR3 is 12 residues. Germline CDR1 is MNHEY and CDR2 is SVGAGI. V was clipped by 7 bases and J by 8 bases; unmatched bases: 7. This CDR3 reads CASTQTGVGYTF. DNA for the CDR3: TGTGCCAGCACCCAAACAGGGGTAGGCTACACCTTC.

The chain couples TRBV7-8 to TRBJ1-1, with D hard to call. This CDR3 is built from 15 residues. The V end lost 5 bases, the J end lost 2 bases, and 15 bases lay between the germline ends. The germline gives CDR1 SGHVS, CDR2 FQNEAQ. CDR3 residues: CASSTPGYFNTEAFF. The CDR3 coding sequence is TGTGCCAGCAGCACACCGGGATACTTTAACACTGAAGCTTTCTTT.

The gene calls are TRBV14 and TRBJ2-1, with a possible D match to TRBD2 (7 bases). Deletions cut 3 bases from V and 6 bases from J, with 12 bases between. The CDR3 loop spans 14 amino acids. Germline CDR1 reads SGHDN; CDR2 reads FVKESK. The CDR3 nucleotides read TGTGCCAGCAGCCAGACGAGGGGGGGCAATGAGCAGTTCTTC. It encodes CASSQTRGGNEQFF.

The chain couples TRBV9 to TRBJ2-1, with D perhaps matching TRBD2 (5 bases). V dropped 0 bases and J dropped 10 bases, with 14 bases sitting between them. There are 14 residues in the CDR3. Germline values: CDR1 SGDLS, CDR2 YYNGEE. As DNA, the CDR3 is TGTGCCAGCAGCGTAGCGGGGTCCATCAACGAGCAGTTCTTC. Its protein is CASSVAGSINEQFF.

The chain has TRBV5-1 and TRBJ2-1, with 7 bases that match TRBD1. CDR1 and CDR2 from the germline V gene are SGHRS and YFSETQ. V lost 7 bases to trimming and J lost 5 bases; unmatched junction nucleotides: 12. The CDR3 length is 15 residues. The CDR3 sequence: CASGKGQRNDNEQFF. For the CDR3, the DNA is TGCGCCAGCGGGAAGGGACAGAGGAACGACAATGAGCAGTTCTTC.

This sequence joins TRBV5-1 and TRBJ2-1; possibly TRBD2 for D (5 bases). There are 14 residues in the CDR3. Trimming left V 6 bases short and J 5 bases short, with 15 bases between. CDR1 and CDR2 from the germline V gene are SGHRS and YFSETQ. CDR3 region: CASTIGSEDNEQFF. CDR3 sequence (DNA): TGCGCCAGCACCATCGGGTCGGAGGACAATGAGCAGTTCTTC.

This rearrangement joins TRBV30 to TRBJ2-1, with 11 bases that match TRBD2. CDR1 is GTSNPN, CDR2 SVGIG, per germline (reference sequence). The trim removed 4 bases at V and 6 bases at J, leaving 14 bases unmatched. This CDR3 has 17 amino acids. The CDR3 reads CAWKGGFLAGGPNEQFF. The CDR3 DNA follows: TGTGCCTGGAAGGGGGGATTCCTAGCGGGAGGACCCAATGAGCAGTTCTTC.

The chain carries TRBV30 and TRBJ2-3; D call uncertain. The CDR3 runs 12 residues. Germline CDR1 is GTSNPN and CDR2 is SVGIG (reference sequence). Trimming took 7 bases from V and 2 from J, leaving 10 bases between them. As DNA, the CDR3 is TGTGCCTCCGTCTTACACACAGATACGCAGTATTTT. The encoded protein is CASVLHTDTQYF.

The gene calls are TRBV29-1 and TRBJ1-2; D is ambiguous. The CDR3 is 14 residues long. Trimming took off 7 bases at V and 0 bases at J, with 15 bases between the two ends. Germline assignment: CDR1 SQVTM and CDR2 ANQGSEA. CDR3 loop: CSANSRVSNYGYTF. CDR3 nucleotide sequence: TGCAGCGCAAACTCTCGGGTCTCTAACTATGGCTACACCTTC.

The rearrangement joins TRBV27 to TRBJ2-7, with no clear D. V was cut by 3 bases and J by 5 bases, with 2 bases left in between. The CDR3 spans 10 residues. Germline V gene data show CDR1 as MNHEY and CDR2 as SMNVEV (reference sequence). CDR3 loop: CASSFNEQYF. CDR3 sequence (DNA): TGTGCCAGCAGTTTTAACGAGCAGTACTTC.

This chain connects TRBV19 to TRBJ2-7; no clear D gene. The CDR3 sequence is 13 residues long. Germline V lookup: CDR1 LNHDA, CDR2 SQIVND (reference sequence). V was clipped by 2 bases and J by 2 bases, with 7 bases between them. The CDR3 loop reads CASSIKSTYEQYF. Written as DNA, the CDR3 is TGTGCCAGTAGTATAAAAAGCACCTACGAGCAGTACTTC.

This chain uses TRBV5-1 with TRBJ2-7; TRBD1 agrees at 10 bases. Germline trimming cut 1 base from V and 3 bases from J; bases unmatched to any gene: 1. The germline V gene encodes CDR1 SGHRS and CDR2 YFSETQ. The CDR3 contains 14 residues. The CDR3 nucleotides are TGCGCCAGCAGCTTGAGGACAGGGGGCTACGAGCAGTACTTC. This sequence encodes CASSLRTGGYEQYF.

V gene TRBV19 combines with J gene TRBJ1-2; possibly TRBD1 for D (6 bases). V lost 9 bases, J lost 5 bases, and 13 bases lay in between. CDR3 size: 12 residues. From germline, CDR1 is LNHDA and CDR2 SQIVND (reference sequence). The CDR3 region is CASSDREYGYTF. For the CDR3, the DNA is TGTGCCAGCTCGGACAGAGAGTATGGCTACACCTTC.

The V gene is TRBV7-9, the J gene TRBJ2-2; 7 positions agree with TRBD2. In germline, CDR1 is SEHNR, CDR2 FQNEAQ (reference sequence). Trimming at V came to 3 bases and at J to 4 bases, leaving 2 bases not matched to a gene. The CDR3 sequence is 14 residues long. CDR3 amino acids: CASSFTGGTGELFF. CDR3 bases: TGTGCCAGCAGCTTCACGGGAGGCACCGGGGAGCTGTTTTTT.

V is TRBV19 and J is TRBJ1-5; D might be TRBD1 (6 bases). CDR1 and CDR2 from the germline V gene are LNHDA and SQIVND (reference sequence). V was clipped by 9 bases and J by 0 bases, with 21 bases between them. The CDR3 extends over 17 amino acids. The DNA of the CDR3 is TGTGCCAGCTCAATGCCGGACAGAGGATATAGCAATCAGCCCCAGCATTTT. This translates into CASSMPDRGYSNQPQHF.

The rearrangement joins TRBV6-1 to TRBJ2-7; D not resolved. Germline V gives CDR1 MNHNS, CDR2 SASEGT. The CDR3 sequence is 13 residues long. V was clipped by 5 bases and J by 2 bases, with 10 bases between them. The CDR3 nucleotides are TGTGCCAGCAGTCATCGGGTTACCTACGAGCAGTACTTC. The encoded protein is CASSHRVTYEQYF.

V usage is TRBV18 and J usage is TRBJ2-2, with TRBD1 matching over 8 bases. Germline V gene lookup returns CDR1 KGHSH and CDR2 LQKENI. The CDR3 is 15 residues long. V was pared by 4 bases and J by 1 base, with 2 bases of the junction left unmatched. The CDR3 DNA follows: TGTGCCAGCTCACTTGGACAGGGGAACACCGGGGAGCTGTTTTTT. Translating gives CASSLGQGNTGELFF.